One sample yielded the 14 T cell receptor beta chains listed below, sequenced in a study of blood T cells in healthy people across ages. A second PCR of about 6 to 12 cycles used a sample-barcoded 5' primer and a J-beta primer mix. TCRdb re-called the 5' RACE reads through MiXCR, storing one row per CDR3 protein. The sample shows hundreds of thousands of distinct CDR3 sequences, around 62% of them seen only once. The sequencing sample was made of blood. The origin of the receptors is a man aged 30 to 45 in good health.

In DNA form, the CDR3 reads TGTGCCTGGAGTTGGCAGGGCAGCAATCAGCCCCAGCATTTT. Its protein product is CAWSWQGSNQPQHF. This chain links TRBV30 with TRBJ1-5; D perhaps matches TRBD1 (5 bases). The CDR3 is 14 residues long. Germline CDR1 is GTSNPN and CDR2 is SVGIG (reference sequence). The V end was cut by 2 bases, the J end by 1 base, with 9 bases between.

The chain employs TRBV13 and TRBJ1-5, with D possibly matching TRBD1 (5 bases). Germline CDR1 reads PRHDT; CDR2 reads FYEKMQ (reference sequence). The CDR3 spans 15 residues. Trimming shortened V by 0 bases and J by 4 bases, and 10 bases separated the two germline ends. The CDR3 loop reads CASSLGQGPNQPQHF. Written as DNA, the CDR3 is TGTGCCAGCAGCTTAGGGCAGGGTCCGAATCAGCCCCAGCATTTT.

The rearrangement joins TRBV6-2 or TRBV6-3 to TRBJ2-2, with no clear D. Deletions cut 5 bases from V and 4 bases from J, with 8 bases between. Germline V gene data show CDR1 as MNHEY and CDR2 as SVGEGT. This CDR3 spans 13 amino acids. CDR3 protein: CASSQPPTGELFF. CDR3 nucleotides: TGTGCCAGCAGTCAACCCCCCACCGGGGAGCTGTTTTTT.

The V and J genes are TRBV20-1 and TRBJ1-2, with 7 bases identical to TRBD1. Trimming at V came to 3 bases and at J to 4 bases, leaving 5 bases not matched to a gene. The CDR3 totals 13 residues. CDR1 and CDR2 from the germline V gene are DFQATT and SNEGSKA (reference sequence). CDR3 protein: CSASITGAYGYTF. DNA of the CDR3: TGCAGTGCTAGCATTACAGGGGCCTATGGCTACACCTTC.

The CDR3 protein is CASSELAGQYDEQFF. For the CDR3, the DNA is TGTGCCAGCAGTGAACTAGCGGGGCAATACGATGAGCAGTTCTTC. The chain employs TRBV6-1 and TRBJ2-1; 9 bases line up with TRBD2. Germline assignment: CDR1 MNHNS and CDR2 SASEGT. V was clipped by 2 bases and J by 8 bases; unmatched bases: 7. The CDR3 consists of 15 residues.

The rearrangement links TRBV4-3 to TRBJ1-5; maybe TRBD1 (5 bases). Trimming stripped 5 bases from V and 2 bases from J, with 13 bases between. This CDR3 has 15 residues. Germline V CDR1 and CDR2: LGHNA, YSLEER. The CDR3 DNA is TGCGCCAGCAGCACGACAGTTGAGGGCAATCAGCCCCAGCATTTT. It translates to CASSTTVEGNQPQHF.

This clonotype was seen just once. The chain has TRBV9 and TRBJ2-1, with a weak D call TRBD2 (5 bases). The germline CDR1 and CDR2 sequences are SGDLS and YYNGEE. This CDR3 region has 15 residues. Between the trimmed V and J ends, which lost 0 bases and 4 bases, there was a span of 11 bases. The CDR3 region is CASSVATRFYNEQFF. The DNA for the CDR3 is TGTGCCAGCAGCGTAGCCACTAGATTTTACAATGAGCAGTTCTTC.

In this sample, this clonotype turned up once. V is TRBV20-1 and J is TRBJ1-2, with a tentative D call TRBD1 (5 bases). There are 14 residues in the CDR3. Per germline, CDR1 DFQATT and CDR2 SNEGSKA (reference sequence). Trimming removed 5 bases at V and 8 bases at J, with 21 bases between. The DNA of the CDR3 is TGCAGTGCTCATGAGGACAAAGGGAAGGACGGCTACACCTTC. The encoded protein is CSAHEDKGKDGYTF.

The sample holds a few counts of this clonotype. This chain's CDR3 is CASSPDSDRLEQYF. CDR3 coding DNA: TGTGCCAGCAGTCCCGACTCTGACCGCCTCGAGCAGTACTTC. The genes are TRBV7-2 and TRBJ2-7; D unclear. This CDR3 has 14 residues. Trimming cost V 6 bases and J 6 bases, with 18 bases left between them. Germline V CDR1 and CDR2: SGHTA, FQGNSA.

The chain has TRBV27 and TRBJ2-7, with D perhaps TRBD1 or TRBD2 (5 bases each). The ends were cut back, 3 bases at V and 2 bases at J, with 14 bases in the middle. Germline V gives CDR1 MNHEY, CDR2 SMNVEV (reference sequence). The CDR3 has 15 residues. DNA for the CDR3: TGTGCCAGCAGTTTGGTGGGACGATCCCCCTACGAGCAGTACTTC. Its translation: CASSLVGRSPYEQYF.

V is TRBV7-3 and J is TRBJ2-6; D not certain. Germline CDR1 and CDR2: SGHTA and FQGTGA. V lost 2 bases and J 0 bases, leaving 5 bases between the germline ends. The CDR3 covers 15 residues. Here the CDR3 reads CASSLLVSGANVLTF. The CDR3 region has the DNA TGTGCCAGCAGCTTATTAGTCTCTGGGGCCAACGTCCTGACTTTC.

The V and J genes are TRBV5-6 and TRBJ1-2; D is unresolved. From germline, CDR1 is SGHDT and CDR2 YYEEEE. The CDR3 totals 13 residues. The V and J ends lost 4 bases and 4 bases respectively, with 11 bases between them. DNA for the CDR3: TGTGCCAGCAGCGCGGCGCGGGGCTATGGCTACACCTTC. Protein product: CASSAARGYGYTF.

The J gene is TRBJ1-4, the V gene TRBV12-3 or TRBV12-4, with 7 positions matching TRBD1. This CDR3 region has 15 residues. With V trimmed by 6 bases and J by 7 bases, 11 bases remained unmatched. The CDR3 sequence: CASSPGDRDGEKLFF. The CDR3 coding sequence is TGTGCCAGCAGCCCCGGTGACAGGGACGGTGAAAAACTGTTTTTT.

The V gene is TRBV20-1, the J gene TRBJ2-4; D gene unclear. The V gene's germline CDR1 is DFQATT and CDR2 SNEGSKA (reference sequence). The CDR3 has 13 amino acids. V lost 3 bases to trimming and J lost 6 bases, with 12 bases between them. The CDR3 spells CSASEPAGNIQYF. In nucleotides, the CDR3 is TGCAGTGCTAGCGAGCCGGCCGGAAACATTCAGTACTTC.